These T cell receptor beta chains were read from a single sample in a study of cytomegalovirus exposure and HLA in healthy donors. Libraries were prepared by immunoSEQ multiplex PCR; TCRdb keeps only in-frame clonotypes and omits some of them. The sample has roughly 130,000 clones; 74% are singletons. The sample consisted of PBMCs. Source of these receptors: a man aged 35-49 years in good health and CMV-seropositive. The conserved cysteine and the conserved F or W are not part of the CDR3 here. Clone size, where shown, is once, few, many, or a class for clones that have expanded.

clone size: -
V gene: TRBV5-1
J gene: TRBJ1-4
CDR3 length: 12
CDR3 protein: ASSLGTGGEKLF

clone size: -
V gene: TRBV6-1
J gene: TRBJ1-1
CDR3 length: 11
CDR3 protein: ASSDRMNTEAF

clone size: -
V gene: TRBV9
J gene: TRBJ2-1
CDR3 length: 13
CDR3 protein: ASSVGSGRDNEQF

clone size: -
V gene: TRBV4-2
J gene: -
CDR3 length: 13
CDR3 protein: ASSQTGLAGYEQY

clone size: -
V gene: TRBV5-1
J gene: TRBJ2-7
CDR3 length: 10
CDR3 protein: ASSKDLYEQY

clone size: -
V gene: TRBV10-3
J gene: TRBJ1-5
CDR3 length: 11
CDR3 protein: AISEEGRQPQH

clone size: few
V gene: TRBV18
J gene: TRBJ2-1
CDR3 length: 15
CDR3 protein: ASSPETGTGSYNEQF

clone size: -
V gene: TRBV19
J gene: TRBJ2-1
CDR3 length: 13
CDR3 protein: ASSIGGRSYNEQF

clone size: -
V gene: TRBV5-4
J gene: TRBJ2-7
CDR3 length: 14
CDR3 protein: ASSSNGVTGAYEQY

clone size: -
V gene: TRBV4-1
J gene: TRBJ2-5
CDR3 length: 13
CDR3 protein: ASSQAGGAGETQY

clone size: -
V gene: TRBV6-1
J gene: TRBJ1-1
CDR3 length: 10
CDR3 protein: ASSDRIGEAF

clone size: few
V gene: TRBV30
J gene: TRBJ2-7
CDR3 length: 10
CDR3 protein: AWSPDRYEQY

clone size: -
V gene: TRBV5-5
J gene: TRBJ2-3
CDR3 length: 13
CDR3 protein: ASSRGSPDTHTQY

clone size: -
V gene: TRBV6-1
J gene: TRBJ1-2
CDR3 length: 11
CDR3 protein: ASSEEGFAGYT

clone size: few
V gene: TRBV15
J gene: TRBJ2-7
CDR3 length: 13
CDR3 protein: ATSRDLAGGHEQY

clone size: -
V gene: TRBV11-1
J gene: TRBJ2-5
CDR3 length: 10
CDR3 protein: ASNRAQETQY

clone size: few
V gene: TRBV7-9
J gene: TRBJ2-7
CDR3 length: 14
CDR3 protein: ASGFPGLAVSYEQY

clone size: -
V gene: TRBV4-1
J gene: TRBJ1-4
CDR3 length: 15
CDR3 protein: ASSQDGGGSANEKLF

clone size: -
V gene: TRBV5-6
J gene: TRBJ2-1
CDR3 length: 10
CDR3 protein: ASSLGDNEQF

clone size: -
V gene: TRBV5-1
J gene: TRBJ1-1
CDR3 length: 10
CDR3 protein: ASRQDRGEAF

clone size: -
V gene: TRBV28
J gene: -
CDR3 length: 11
CDR3 protein: ASSLGGKDEQY

clone size: -
V gene: TRBV6-5
J gene: TRBJ2-2
CDR3 length: 12
CDR3 protein: ASRRDRFTGELF

clone size: -
V gene: TRBV4-2
J gene: TRBJ2-2
CDR3 length: 14
CDR3 protein: ASSPTWTGYTGELF

clone size: few
V gene: TRBV6-1
J gene: TRBJ1-6
CDR3 length: 13
CDR3 protein: ASRADQGVNSPLH

clone size: -
V gene: TRBV2
J gene: TRBJ1-2
CDR3 length: 13
CDR3 protein: ASSEVGTVNYGYT